The present entry profiles one TCR beta chain with its context. The antigen is not known. Among all donors, each was a healthy Caucasian. The source of the sample is a study of identical twins. Study-wide results and caveats: Cross-sectional statistical analysis was relied on for the conclusions, without the same donors being followed. Cord blood beta clonotypes that were abundant carried fewer insertions, and memory repertoires showed no such trend.

The authors used template switching to add a universal primer site and gave cDNA unique molecular identifiers. TCRdb re-derived calls from the 5' RACE reads in MiXCR, one entry per CDR3 protein. The sample carries roughly 710,000 distinct CDR3 sequences, over 5% recorded once. Between the trimmed V and J ends, which lost 5 bases and 1 base, there was a span of 11 bases. This CDR3 is built from 14 residues. The germline CDR1 and CDR2 sequences are SGHVS and FNYEAQ. The clonotype was recovered from a man aged 18 to 30 in good health. This chain uses TRBV7-6 with TRBJ2-5, with unresolved D. Material: naive T cells sorted from blood. The CDR3 DNA reads as TGTGCCAGCAGCGTATGGGGTATCCAAGAGACCCAGTACTTC. It yields the protein CASSVWGIQETQYF.